These 21 T cell receptor beta chains came from one sample sequenced in a study of monozygotic twins with inflammatory bowel disease. No DNA is given; TCRdb re-called the 5' RACE reads and lists each CDR3 protein once. This sample's table has 400,000 to 500,000 distinct CDR3 sequences. The sequencing sample was made of blood. These receptor sequences come from a human donor with ulcerative colitis or Crohn's disease, or a healthy co-twin of an affected twin (not recorded which).

This chain uses TRBV20-1 with TRBJ2-1; TCRdb selects TRBD1, and the lack of DNA leaves this call unchecked. The germline CDR1 and CDR2 sequences are DFQATT and SNEGSKA (reference sequence). The CDR3 sequence is 15 residues long. The CDR3 protein is CSARDTSGGLREQFF.

The chain has TRBV6-5 and TRBJ2-1; TCRdb returns TRBD2, unconfirmable since there is no DNA. This CDR3 has 15 amino acids. Germline lookup yields CDR1 MNHEY and CDR2 SVGAGI. The CDR3 protein is CASSYGTSDYNEQFF.

The chain joins TRBV5-1 to TRBJ2-5. The CDR3 is made up of 14 amino acids. Germline values: CDR1 SGHRS, CDR2 YFSETQ. CDR3 protein: CASTTDRLQETQYF.

This chain uses TRBV6-6 with TRBJ2-5; TCRdb names TRBD1, which stays unverified in the absence of DNA. This CDR3 spans 14 amino acids. Germline CDR1 and CDR2: MNHNY and SVGAGI (reference sequence). The CDR3 sequence is CASSWKGGGETQYF.

This chain connects TRBV6-5 to TRBJ2-2; TCRdb's D gene call, TRBD2, goes unchecked for lack of DNA. CDR3 size: 15 residues. Germline V CDR1 and CDR2: MNHEY, SVGAGI. CDR3 sequence reads: CASSYRAGGAGELFF.

The rearrangement uses TRBV6-1 and TRBJ1-4; TCRdb returns TRBD1, unconfirmable since there is no DNA. CDR1 is MNHNS, CDR2 SASEGT, per germline. This CDR3 is 16 amino acids long. CDR3 loop: CASSPGKTGADEKLFF.

This chain connects TRBV9 to TRBJ1-6; TCRdb indicates TRBD1, and absent DNA this call remains unverified. This CDR3 is 14 amino acids long. Germline V CDR1 and CDR2: SGDLS, YYNGEE. CDR3 sequence reads: CASSVRGVNSPLHF.

The rearrangement joins TRBV20-1 to TRBJ2-7; the D call of TRBD1 rests on TCRdb alone, since no DNA is present to check it. The CDR3 has 14 residues. Germline V gene sequence: CDR1 DFQATT, CDR2 SNEGSKA (reference sequence). The CDR3 here is CSARMDRGYREQYF.

V usage is TRBV30 and J usage is TRBJ1-5; TCRdb names TRBD1, which stays unverified in the absence of DNA. The CDR3 consists of 14 residues. The germline V gene encodes CDR1 GTSNPN and CDR2 SVGIG (reference sequence). The CDR3 sequence is CAWSVGQGAKPQHF.

The V and J genes are TRBV5-1 and TRBJ1-1. CDR3 length equals 15 residues. The V gene's germline CDR1 is SGHRS and CDR2 YFSETQ. CDR3: CASSSFYSGNTEAFF.

V gene TRBV18 combines with J gene TRBJ2-2; TCRdb returns TRBD1, unconfirmable since there is no DNA. The CDR3 sequence is 18 residues long. Germline assignment: CDR1 KGHSH and CDR2 LQKENI. CDR3 protein: CASSLRSQGKMNTGELFF. The full variable domain, its missing parts supplied by reference TRBV18 and TRBJ2-2, is NAGVMQNPRHLVRRRGQEARLRCSPMKGHSHVYWYRQLPEEGLKFMVYLQKENIIDESGMPKERFSAEFPKEGPSILRIQQVVRGDSAAYFCASSLRSQGKMNTGELFFGEGSRLTVL.

The rearrangement uses TRBV5-1 and TRBJ2-5; as DNA is missing, the TRBD1 call by TCRdb cannot be tested. In germline, CDR1 is SGHRS, CDR2 YFSETQ. CDR3 length: 14 residues. CDR3 sequence: CASSSGTEQETQYF.

The chain employs TRBV28 and TRBJ2-1; there is no DNA to check the TCRdb D call of TRBD2. The V gene's germline CDR1 is MDHEN and CDR2 SYDVKM. CDR3 length equals 17 residues. The CDR3 loop is CASSSRTSGRDYNEQFF.

The chain links TRBV4-1 to TRBJ2-1. The CDR3 covers 14 residues. The germline V gene has CDR1 MGHRA and CDR2 YSYEKL. CDR3 residues: CASQKGSSYNEQFF.

This chain joins TRBV20-1 and TRBJ2-7. Germline V gene data show CDR1 as DFQATT and CDR2 as SNEGSKA (reference sequence). This CDR3 spans 13 amino acids. CDR3 in amino acids: CSAREGSLYEQYF.

The chain has TRBV20-1 and TRBJ1-5; the TCRdb D gene call, TRBD1, has no DNA to confirm it. The CDR3 extends over 13 amino acids. Germline CDR1 is DFQATT and CDR2 is SNEGSKA (reference sequence). CDR3 protein: CSAMTGSGQPQHF.

The V and J genes are TRBV20-1 and TRBJ2-4. CDR1 is DFQATT and CDR2 is SNEGSKA in the germline V gene (reference sequence). The CDR3 contains 15 residues. CDR3 region: CSARVNGLAKNIQYF.

The J gene is TRBJ2-1, the V gene TRBV5-5; lacking DNA, the TRBD2 call made by TCRdb goes unchecked. The CDR3 has 15 amino acids. Germline CDR1 and CDR2: SGHKS and YYEKEE (reference sequence). CDR3 loop: CASSHDPSPFNEQFF.

The V gene is TRBV29-1, the J gene TRBJ1-2. This CDR3 has 14 amino acids. Germline V gene data show CDR1 as SQVTM and CDR2 as ANQGSEA. The CDR3 protein is CSVAEAGGNYGYTF.

This chain uses TRBV18 with TRBJ2-4. This CDR3 is built from 16 residues. Germline CDR1 KGHSH, CDR2 LQKENI. The CDR3 region is CASSPPAPGSKNIQYF.

The gene calls are TRBV7-2 and TRBJ1-2; TCRdb selects TRBD1, and the lack of DNA leaves this call unchecked. CDR1 is SGHTA, CDR2 FQGNSA, per germline. The CDR3 totals 15 residues. CDR3 loop: CASSRKAGGHYGYTF.